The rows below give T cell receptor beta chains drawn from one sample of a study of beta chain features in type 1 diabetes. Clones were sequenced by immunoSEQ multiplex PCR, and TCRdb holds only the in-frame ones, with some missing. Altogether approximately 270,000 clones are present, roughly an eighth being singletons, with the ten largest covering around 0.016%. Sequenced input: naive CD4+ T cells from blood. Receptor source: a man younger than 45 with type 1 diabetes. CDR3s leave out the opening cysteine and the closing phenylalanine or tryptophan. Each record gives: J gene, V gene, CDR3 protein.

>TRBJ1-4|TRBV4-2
ASSQDPAAANEKLF
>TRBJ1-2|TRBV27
ASSRQGRGYGYT
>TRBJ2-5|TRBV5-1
ASSLAILAETQY
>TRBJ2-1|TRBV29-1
SVNPSARAPNEQF
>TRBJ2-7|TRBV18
ASSPRGLASEQY
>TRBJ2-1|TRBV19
ASSISDFESYNEQF
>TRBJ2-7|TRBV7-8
ASSPRDRVTEQY
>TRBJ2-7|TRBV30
AWSTVSYEQY
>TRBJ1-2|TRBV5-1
ASSLGDTAFYGYT
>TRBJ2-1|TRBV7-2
ASSPNGYEQF
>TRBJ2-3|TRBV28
ASSLFGATGTQY
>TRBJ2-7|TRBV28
ASLIAGSSYEQY
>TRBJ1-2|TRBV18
ASSTTTGVGYT
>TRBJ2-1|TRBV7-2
ASSPQSASYNEQF
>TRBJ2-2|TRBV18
ASSLQANTGELF
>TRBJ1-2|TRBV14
ASSLSSRLGGYT
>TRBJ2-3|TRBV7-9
ASTPTSGMADTQY
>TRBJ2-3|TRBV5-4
ASSLWTGDTDTQY
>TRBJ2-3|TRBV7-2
ASSLARVGGGTDTQY
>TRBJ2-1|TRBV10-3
AISAAVAGDYNEQF
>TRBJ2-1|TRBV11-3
ASSLDLGLGGEQF
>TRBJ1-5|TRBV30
AWSVTHQVQH
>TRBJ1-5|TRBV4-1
ASSLGGQPQH
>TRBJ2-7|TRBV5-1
ASSSIPGVNSYEQY
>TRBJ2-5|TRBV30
AWSTSAETQY
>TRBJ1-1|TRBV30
AWATGGATEAF
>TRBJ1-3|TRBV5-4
ASSFPTGDGNTIY
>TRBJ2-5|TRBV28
ASSRGTSETQY
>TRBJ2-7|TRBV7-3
ASSLSRDTTYEQY
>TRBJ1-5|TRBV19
ASSIGEQPQH
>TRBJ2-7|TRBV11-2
ASSFGSGTVSSYEQY
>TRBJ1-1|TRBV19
ASSISRGTLNTEAF
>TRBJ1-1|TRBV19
ASRGDTEAF
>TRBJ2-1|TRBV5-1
ASSFGLAGSNEQF
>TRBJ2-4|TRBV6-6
ASSYPGAKNIQY
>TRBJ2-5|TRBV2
ASRPRTYGETQY
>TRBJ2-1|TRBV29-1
SVCPERHEQF
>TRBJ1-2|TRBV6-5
ASSYMDRGLDGYT
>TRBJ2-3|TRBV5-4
ASSLGSTSTDTQY
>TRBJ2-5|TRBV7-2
ASSLSGTSAETQY
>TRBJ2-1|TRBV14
ASSRPTSGSRFVDEQF
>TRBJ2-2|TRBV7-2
ASSMDYPTGELF
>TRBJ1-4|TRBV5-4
ASSLMTGLTNEKLF
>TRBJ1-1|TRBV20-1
SGQGNTEAF
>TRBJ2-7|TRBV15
ATSSPDRGPYEQY
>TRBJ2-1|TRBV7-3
ASSSGTSGNEQF
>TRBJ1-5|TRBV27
ASSPRDGQVQH